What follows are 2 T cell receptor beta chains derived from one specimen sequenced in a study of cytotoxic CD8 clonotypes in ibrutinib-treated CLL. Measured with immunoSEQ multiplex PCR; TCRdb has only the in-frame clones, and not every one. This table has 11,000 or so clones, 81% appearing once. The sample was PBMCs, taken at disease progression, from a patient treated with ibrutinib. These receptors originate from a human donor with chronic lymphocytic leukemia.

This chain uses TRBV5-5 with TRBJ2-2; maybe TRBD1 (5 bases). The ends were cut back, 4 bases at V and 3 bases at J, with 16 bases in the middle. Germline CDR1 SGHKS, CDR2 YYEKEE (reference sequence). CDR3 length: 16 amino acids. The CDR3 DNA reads TGTGCCAGCAGCACCAGTCAGGGAAGGGACACCGGGGAGCTGTTTTTT. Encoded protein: CASSTSQGRDTGELFF.

The CDR3, as DNA: TGTGCCAGCAGTTTAAGGCAAGGGCAGACGCCTTATGGCTACACCTTC. Translated: CASSLRQGQTPYGYTF. The rearrangement uses TRBV27 and TRBJ1-2, with D unresolved. V lost 2 bases, J lost 5 bases, and 18 bases lay in between. CDR3 length: 16 residues. Germline lookup yields CDR1 MNHEY and CDR2 SMNVEV (reference sequence).